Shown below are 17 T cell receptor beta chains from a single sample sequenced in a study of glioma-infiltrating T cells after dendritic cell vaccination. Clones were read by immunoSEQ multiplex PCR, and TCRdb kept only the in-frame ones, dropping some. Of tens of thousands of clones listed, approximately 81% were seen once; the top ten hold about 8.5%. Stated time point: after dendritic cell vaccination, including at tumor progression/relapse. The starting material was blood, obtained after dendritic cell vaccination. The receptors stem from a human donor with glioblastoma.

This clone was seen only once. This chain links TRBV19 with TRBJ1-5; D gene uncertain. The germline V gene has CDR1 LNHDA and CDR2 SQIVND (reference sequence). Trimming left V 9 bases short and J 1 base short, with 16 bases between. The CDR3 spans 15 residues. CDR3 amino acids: CASQWATQSNQPQHF. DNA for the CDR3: TGTGCCAGCCAGTGGGCAACACAGAGCAATCAGCCCCAGCATTTT.

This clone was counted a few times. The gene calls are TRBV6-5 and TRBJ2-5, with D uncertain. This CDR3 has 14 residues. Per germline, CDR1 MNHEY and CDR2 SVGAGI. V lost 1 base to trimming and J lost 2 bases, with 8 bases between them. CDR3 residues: CASSYLGRQETQYF. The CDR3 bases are TGTGCCAGCAGTTACTTGGGCAGACAAGAGACCCAGTACTTC.

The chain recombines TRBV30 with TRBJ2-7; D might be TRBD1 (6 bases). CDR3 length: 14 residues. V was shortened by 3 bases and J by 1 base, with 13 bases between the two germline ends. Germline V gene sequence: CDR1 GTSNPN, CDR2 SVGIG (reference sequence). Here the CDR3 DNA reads TGTGCCTGGAGCCGGACAGCGTATTCCTACGAGCAGTACTTC. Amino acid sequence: CAWSRTAYSYEQYF.

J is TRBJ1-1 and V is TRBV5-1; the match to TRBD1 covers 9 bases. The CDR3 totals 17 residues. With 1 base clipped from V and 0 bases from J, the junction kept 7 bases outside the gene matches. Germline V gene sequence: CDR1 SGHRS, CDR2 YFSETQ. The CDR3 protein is CASSLTGGQTLNTEAFF. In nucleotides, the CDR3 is TGCGCCAGCAGCTTGACAGGGGGCCAGACCTTGAACACTGAAGCTTTCTTT.

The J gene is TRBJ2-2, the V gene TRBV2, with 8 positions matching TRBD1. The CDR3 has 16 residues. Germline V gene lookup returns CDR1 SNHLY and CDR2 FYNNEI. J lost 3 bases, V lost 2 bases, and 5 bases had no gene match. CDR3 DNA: TGTGCCAGCAGTGAAAGGCAGGGGGCTTACACCGGGGAGCTGTTTTTT. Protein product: CASSERQGAYTGELFF.

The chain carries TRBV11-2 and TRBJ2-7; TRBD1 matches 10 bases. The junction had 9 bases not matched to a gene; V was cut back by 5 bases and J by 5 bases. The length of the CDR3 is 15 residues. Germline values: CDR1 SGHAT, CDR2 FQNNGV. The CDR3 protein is CASSIRQGAGNEQYF. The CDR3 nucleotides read TGTGCCAGCAGCATACGACAGGGGGCTGGGAACGAGCAGTACTTC. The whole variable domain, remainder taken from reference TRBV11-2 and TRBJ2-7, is EAGVAQSPRYKIIEKRQSVAFWCNPISGHATLYWYQQILGQGPKLLIQFQNNGVVDDSQLPKDRFSAERLKGVDSTLKIQPAKLEDSAVYLCASSIRQGAGNEQYFGPGTRLTVT.

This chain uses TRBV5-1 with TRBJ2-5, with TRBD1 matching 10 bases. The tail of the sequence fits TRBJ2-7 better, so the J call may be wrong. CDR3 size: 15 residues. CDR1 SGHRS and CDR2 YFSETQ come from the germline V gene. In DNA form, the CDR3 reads TGCGCCAGCAGCTTGGACGGGACAGGGGCGATCGAGCAGTACTTC. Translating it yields CASSLDGTGAIEQYF.

The CDR3 DNA follows: TGTGCCAGCAGTCCCGTTCTGGGCGGGAGTTTCGAGCAGTACTTC. Translation gives CASSPVLGGSFEQYF. J is TRBJ2-7 and V is TRBV28; 7 bases are shared with TRBD2. Looked up from germline, CDR1 is MDHEN and CDR2 is SYDVKM. Unmatched junction bases numbered 13, after V lost 5 bases and J lost 6 bases. The length of the CDR3 is 15 residues.

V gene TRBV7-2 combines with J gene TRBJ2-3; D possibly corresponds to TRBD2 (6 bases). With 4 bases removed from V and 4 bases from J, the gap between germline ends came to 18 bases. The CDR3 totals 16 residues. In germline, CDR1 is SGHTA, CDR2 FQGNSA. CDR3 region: CASSWTTGSGSDTQYF. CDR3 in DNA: TGTGCCAGCAGCTGGACTACCGGGAGCGGGTCAGATACGCAGTATTTT.

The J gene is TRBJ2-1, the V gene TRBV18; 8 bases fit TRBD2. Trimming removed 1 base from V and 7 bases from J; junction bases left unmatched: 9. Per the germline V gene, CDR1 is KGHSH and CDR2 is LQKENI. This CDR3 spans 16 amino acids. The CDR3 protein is CASSPQGTRTTNEQFF. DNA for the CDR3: TGTGCCAGCTCACCACAAGGGACTAGGACCACAAATGAGCAGTTCTTC.

As DNA, the CDR3 is TGTGCCAGCAGCGTAAAGGGGGCGAGTCAGCCCCAGCATTTT. Amino acids: CASSVKGASQPQHF. The genes are TRBV7-2 and TRBJ1-5; 7 bases fit TRBD1. Germline V CDR1 and CDR2: SGHTA, FQGNSA. The length of the CDR3 is 14 residues. Trimming cost V 5 bases and J 6 bases; bases outside gene matches: 7.

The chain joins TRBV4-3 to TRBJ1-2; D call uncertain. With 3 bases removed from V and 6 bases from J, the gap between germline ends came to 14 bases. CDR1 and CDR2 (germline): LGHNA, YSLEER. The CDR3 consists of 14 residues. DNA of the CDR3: TGCGCCAGCAGCCACGGGGAATTTGGGCATGGCTACACCTTC. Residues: CASSHGEFGHGYTF.

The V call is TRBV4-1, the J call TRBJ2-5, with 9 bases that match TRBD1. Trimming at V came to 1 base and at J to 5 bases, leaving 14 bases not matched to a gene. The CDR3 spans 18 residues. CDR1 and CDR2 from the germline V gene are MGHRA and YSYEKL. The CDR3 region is CASSQGILQGADSETQYF. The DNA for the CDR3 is TGCGCCAGCAGCCAAGGTATCCTACAGGGGGCCGATTCGGAGACCCAGTACTTC.

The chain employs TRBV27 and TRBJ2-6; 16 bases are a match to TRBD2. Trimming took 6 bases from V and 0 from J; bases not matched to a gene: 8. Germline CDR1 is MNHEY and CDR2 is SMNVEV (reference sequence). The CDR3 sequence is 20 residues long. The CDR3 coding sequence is TGTGCCAGCAGCGGATGGGGACTAGCGGGAGGGAGCTCTGGGGCCAACGTCCTGACTTTC. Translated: CASSGWGLAGGSSGANVLTF.

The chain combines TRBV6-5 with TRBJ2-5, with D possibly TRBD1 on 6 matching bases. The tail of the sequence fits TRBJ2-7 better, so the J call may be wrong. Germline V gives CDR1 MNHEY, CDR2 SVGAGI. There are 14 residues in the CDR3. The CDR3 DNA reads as TGTGCCAGCAAGACAGGCCTAAGCTCCTACGAGCAGTACTTC. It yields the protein CASKTGLSSYEQYF.

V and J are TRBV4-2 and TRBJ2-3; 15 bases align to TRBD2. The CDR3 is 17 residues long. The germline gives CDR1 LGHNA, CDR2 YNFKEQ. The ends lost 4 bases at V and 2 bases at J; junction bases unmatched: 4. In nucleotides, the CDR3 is TGTGCCAGCAGCCCTGGACTAGCGGGAGGGGCCACAGATACGCAGTATTTT. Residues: CASSPGLAGGATDTQYF.

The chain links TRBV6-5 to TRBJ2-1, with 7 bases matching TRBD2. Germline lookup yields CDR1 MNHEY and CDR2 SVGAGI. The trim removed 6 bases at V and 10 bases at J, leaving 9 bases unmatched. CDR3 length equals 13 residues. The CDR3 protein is CASSRGKGLEQFF. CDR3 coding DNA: TGTGCCAGCAGCCGGGGGAAGGGACTAGAGCAGTTCTTC.